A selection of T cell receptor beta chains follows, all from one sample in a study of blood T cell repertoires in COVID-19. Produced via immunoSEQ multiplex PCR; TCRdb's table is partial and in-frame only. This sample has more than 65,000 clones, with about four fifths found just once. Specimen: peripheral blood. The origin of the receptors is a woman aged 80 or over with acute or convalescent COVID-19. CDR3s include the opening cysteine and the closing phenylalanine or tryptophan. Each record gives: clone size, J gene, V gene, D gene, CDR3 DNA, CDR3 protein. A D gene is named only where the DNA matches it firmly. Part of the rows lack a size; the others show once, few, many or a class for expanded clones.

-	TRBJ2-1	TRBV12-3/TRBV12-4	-	TGTGCCAGCAGTTTAATAAATGAGCAGTTCTTC	CASSLINEQFF
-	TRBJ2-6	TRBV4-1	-	TGCGCCAGCAGCCAACCGACCGCTAGCTCTGGGGCCAACGTCCTGACTTTC	CASSQPTASSGANVLTF
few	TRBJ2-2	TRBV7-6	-	TGTGCCAGCAGCATAGGACTCCCCGGGAAAGGGGAGCTGTTTTTT	CASSIGLPGKGELFF
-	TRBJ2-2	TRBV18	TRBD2	TGTGCCAGCTCACCCAGCGGGGGGACCGACGGGGAGCTGTTTTTT	CASSPSGGTDGELFF
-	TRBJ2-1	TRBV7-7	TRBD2	TGTGCCAGCAGCCTTGGGACTAGCGGGAGGAATGAGCAGTTCTTC	CASSLGTSGRNEQFF
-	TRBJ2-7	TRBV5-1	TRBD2	TGCGCCAGCAGCTCGGGCGGGAGCCCGATGGGAGAGCAGTACTTC	CASSSGGSPMGEQYF
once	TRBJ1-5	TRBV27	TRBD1	TGTGCCAGCAGTCCCCTCCGGACAGGGGGCGTCGGCAATCAGCCCCAGCATTTT	CASSPLRTGGVGNQPQHF
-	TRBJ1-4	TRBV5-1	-	TGCGCCAGCAGCTTGGTCGCAGGGGAGAATGAAAAACTGTTTTTT	CASSLVAGENEKLFF
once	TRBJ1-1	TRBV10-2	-	TGCGCCAGCAGTGAGTATCTTAGAGTTGAAGCTTTCTTT	CASSEYLRVEAFF
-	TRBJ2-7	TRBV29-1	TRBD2	TGCAGCGCAAGCGGGAGTTACGAGCAGTACTTC	CSASGSYEQYF
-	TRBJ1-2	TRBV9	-	TGTGCCAGCAGCGGTACTCGACAGGAGACCCCTAACTATGGCTACACCTTC	CASSGTRQETPNYGYTF
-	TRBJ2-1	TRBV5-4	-	TGTGCCAGCAGCTTCCCGGGTAGCTCCTACAATGAGCAGTTCTTC	CASSFPGSSYNEQFF
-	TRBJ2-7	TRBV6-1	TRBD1	TGTGCCAGCAGCCGAGAACAGGGGGGTAACGAGCAGTACTTC	CASSREQGGNEQYF
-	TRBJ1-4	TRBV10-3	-	TGTGCCATCAGTGAGTCCGGTGAAAAACTGTTTTTT	CAISESGEKLFF
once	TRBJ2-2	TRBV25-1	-	TGTGCCAGCAGTGAATATTCAGCGAACACCGGGGAGCTGTTTTTT	CASSEYSANTGELFF
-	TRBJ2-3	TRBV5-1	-	TGCGCCAGCAGCTTAGAGGTGCCAGATACGCAGTATTTT	CASSLEVPDTQYF
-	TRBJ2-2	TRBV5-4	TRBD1	TGTGCCAGCAGCCCACCCGGGACAGCGAACACCGGGGAGCTGTTTTTT	CASSPPGTANTGELFF
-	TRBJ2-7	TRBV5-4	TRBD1	TGTGCCAGCAGCACACCACAGGGGGCGCGGAGCGAGCAGTACTTC	CASSTPQGARSEQYF
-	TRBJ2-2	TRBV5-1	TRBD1	TGCGCCAGCAGCTTGGGGCGACAGGGGCCTACGAACACCGGGGAGCTGTTTTTT	CASSLGRQGPTNTGELFF
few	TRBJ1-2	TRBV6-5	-	TGTGCCAGCTTGAGGGCGCCCTATGGCTACACCTTC	CASLRAPYGYTF
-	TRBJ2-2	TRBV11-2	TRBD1	TGTGCCAGCAGCTTGTGGGACAGCAACACCGGGGAGCTGTTTTTT	CASSLWDSNTGELFF
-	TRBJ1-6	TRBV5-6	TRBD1	TGTGCCAGCAGCGAAGGACAGGGGGCAACCTATAATTCACCCCTCCACTTT	CASSEGQGATYNSPLHF
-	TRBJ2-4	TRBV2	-	TGTGCCAGCAGTGAAGAGGCGGGAGCCAAAAACATTCAGTACTTC	CASSEEAGAKNIQYF
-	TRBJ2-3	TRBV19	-	TGTGCCAGTAGTTCGGGGACAGATACGCAGTATTTT	CASSSGTDTQYF
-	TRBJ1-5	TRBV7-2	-	TGTGCCAGCAGCCCCGGGACACCTTACAATCAGCCCCAGCATTTT	CASSPGTPYNQPQHF
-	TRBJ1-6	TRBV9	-	TGTGCCAGCAGCGAGGGACTGCATAATTCACCCCTCCACTTT	CASSEGLHNSPLHF
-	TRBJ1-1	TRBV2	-	TGTGCCAGCAGGCCGGGGGGGAGAGTAGAGAACACTGAAGCTTTCTTT	CASRPGGRVENTEAFF
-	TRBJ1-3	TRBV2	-	TGTGCCAGCAGTCCCTTGGAGGTTGGAAACACCATATATTTT	CASSPLEVGNTIYF
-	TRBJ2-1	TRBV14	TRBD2	TGTGCCAGCAGCTCCATCCCGGGACTAGCGGGAGTTCGAGTCCACAATGAGCAGTTCTTC	CASSSIPGLAGVRVHNEQFF
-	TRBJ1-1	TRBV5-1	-	TGCGCCAGCAGCTTGGATACGGGGTCGGTGGGAGCTTTCTTT	CASSLDTGSVGAFF
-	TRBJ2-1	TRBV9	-	TGTGCCAGCAGCGCGGGGATCGGGTGGGATCCGATCAGTAGGACGACTTACAATGAGCAGTTCTTC	CASSAGIGWDPISRTTYNEQFF
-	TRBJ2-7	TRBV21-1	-	TGTGCCAGCAGCAAAGGACACTGCGGGACAGGGACCTACGAGCAGTACTTC	CASSKGHCGTGTYEQYF
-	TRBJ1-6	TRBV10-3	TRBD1	TGTGCCATCAGTGAGAGACAGGGGGTAACGGGTAATTCACCCCTCCACTTT	CAISERQGVTGNSPLHF
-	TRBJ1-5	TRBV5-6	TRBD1	TGTGCCAGCAGCTTTAGCCTAGACAGGGAAGGGCCCCAGCATTTT	CASSFSLDREGPQHF
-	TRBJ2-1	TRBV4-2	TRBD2	TGTGCCAGCAGCCAAGATGGTCTAGCGGCCTACAATGAGCAGTTCTTC	CASSQDGLAAYNEQFF
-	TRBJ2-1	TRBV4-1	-	TGCGCCAGCAGCCACGGAGGGGCGGCGACAGAAGGGGCGGTGAGCTCCTACAATGAGCAGTTCTTC	CASSHGGAATEGAVSSYNEQFF
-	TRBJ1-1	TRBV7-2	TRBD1	TGTGCCAGCAGCCCGGACAGGAGAATAAACACTGAAGCTTTCTTT	CASSPDRRINTEAFF
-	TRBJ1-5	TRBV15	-	TGTGCCACCAGGGTTGCAGGGAATCAGCCCCAGCATTTT	CATRVAGNQPQHF
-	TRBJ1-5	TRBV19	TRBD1	TGTGCCAGTAGTGTCGGGGACAGGAGGCCTAGCAATCAGCCCCAGCATTTT	CASSVGDRRPSNQPQHF
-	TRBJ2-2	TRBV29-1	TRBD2	TGCAGCGCTTCGGGAGGTCGGGGCGGGGAGCTGTTTTTT	CSASGGRGGELFF
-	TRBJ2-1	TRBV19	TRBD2	TGTGCCAGTAGTGCTAGCGGGAGGGCCATGAATGAGCAGTTCTTC	CASSASGRAMNEQFF
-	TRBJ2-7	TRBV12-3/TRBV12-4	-	TGTGCCAGCAGGGCGGATCCTTCCTACGAGCAGTACTTC	CASRADPSYEQYF
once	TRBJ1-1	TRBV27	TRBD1	TGTGCCAGCAGGCTCCGGGACAGAGGCAACACTGAAGCTTTCTTT	CASRLRDRGNTEAFF
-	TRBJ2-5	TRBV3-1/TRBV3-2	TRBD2	TGTGCCAGCAGCCAAGATCCACCGGGGGTGGGGGGGCAAGAGACCCAGTACTTC	CASSQDPPGVGGQETQYF
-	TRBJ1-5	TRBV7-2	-	TGTGCCAGCAGCTTAGCACAGCAAGGTCAGCCCCAGCATTTT	CASSLAQQGQPQHF
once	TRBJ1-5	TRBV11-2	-	TGTGCCAGCAGCTTAGAGGGGAGGGCGGGCAATCAGCCCCAGCATTTT	CASSLEGRAGNQPQHF
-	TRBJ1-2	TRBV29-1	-	TGCAGCGTTCGCGACAGGCCCTATGGCTACACCTTC	CSVRDRPYGYTF
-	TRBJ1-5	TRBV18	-	TGTGCCAGCTCACCTCGGGCGGGGGGCGCCGATCAGCCCCAGCATTTT	CASSPRAGGADQPQHF
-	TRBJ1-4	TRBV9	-	TGTGCCAGCAGCGAGGGCTTAGGGCAGGGGAATGAAAAACTGTTTTTT	CASSEGLGQGNEKLFF